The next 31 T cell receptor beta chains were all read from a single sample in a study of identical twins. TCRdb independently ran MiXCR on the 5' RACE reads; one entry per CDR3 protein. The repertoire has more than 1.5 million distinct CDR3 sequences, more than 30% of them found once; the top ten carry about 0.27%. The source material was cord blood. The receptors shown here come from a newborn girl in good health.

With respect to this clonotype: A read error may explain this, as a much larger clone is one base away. The CDR3 spells CASSQDVATGKNNEQYF. The CDR3 DNA follows: TGCGCCAGCAGCCAAGATGTCGCCACCGGAAAGAACAATGAGCAGTACTTC. The chain carries TRBV4-1 and TRBJ2-7; D gene ambiguous. The CDR3 covers 17 residues. The V gene's germline CDR1 is MGHRA and CDR2 YSYEKL. With 0 bases removed from V and 7 bases from J, the gap between germline ends came to 22 bases.

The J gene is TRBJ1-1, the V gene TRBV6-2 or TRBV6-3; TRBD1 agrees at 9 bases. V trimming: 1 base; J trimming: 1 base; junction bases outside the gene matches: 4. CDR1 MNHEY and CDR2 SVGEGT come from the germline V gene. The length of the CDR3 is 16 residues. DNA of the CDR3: TGTGCCAGCAGTTACTACAGGGGGCACGGGAACACTGAAGCTTTCTTT. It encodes CASSYYRGHGNTEAFF.

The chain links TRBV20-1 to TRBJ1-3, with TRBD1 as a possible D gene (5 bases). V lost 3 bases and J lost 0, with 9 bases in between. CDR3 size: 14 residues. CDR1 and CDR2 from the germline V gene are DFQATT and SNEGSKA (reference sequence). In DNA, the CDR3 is TGCAGTGCTAGTCGGGGCAACTCTGGAAACACCATATATTTT. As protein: CSASRGNSGNTIYF.

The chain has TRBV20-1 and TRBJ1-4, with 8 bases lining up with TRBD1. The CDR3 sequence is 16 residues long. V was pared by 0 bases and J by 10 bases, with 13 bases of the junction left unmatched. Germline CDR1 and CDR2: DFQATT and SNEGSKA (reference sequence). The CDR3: CSARDNWFTTGGKLFF. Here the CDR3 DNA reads TGCAGTGCTAGAGATAATTGGTTTACAACAGGGGGAAAACTGTTTTTT.

The CDR3 region is CAWSLQGVYGYTF. The CDR3 DNA is TGTGCCTGGAGCCTACAGGGTGTGTATGGCTACACCTTC. The chain employs TRBV30 and TRBJ1-2; tentatively, D is TRBD1 (6 bases). This CDR3 is 13 amino acids long. CDR1 and CDR2 from the germline V gene are GTSNPN and SVGIG (reference sequence). V was pared by 3 bases and J by 5 bases, with 13 bases between.

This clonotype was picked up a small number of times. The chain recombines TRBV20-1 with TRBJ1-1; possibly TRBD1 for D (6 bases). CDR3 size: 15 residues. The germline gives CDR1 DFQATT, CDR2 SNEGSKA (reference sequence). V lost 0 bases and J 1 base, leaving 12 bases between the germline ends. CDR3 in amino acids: CSARDPQTGNTEAFF. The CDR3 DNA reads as TGCAGTGCTAGAGATCCACAGACAGGGAACACTGAAGCTTTCTTT.

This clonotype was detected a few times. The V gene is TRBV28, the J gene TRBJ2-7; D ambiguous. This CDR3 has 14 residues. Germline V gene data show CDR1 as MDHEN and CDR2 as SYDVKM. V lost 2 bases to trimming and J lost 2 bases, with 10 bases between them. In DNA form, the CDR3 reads TGTGCCAGCAGTTTACCAGGAAAAACCTACGAGCAGTACTTC. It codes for CASSLPGKTYEQYF.

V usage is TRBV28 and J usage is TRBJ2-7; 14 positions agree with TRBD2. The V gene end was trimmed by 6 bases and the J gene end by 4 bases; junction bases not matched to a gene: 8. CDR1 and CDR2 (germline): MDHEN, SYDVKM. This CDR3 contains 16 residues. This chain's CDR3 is CASSDPGTSGSYEQYF. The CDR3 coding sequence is TGTGCCAGCAGCGACCCAGGGACTAGCGGGAGTTACGAGCAGTACTTC. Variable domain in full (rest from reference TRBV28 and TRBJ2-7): DVKVTQSSRYLVKRTGEKVFLECVQDMDHENMFWYRQDPGLGLRLIYFSYDVKMKEKGDIPEGYSVSREKKERFSLILESASTNQTSMYLCASSDPGTSGSYEQYFGPGTRLTVT.

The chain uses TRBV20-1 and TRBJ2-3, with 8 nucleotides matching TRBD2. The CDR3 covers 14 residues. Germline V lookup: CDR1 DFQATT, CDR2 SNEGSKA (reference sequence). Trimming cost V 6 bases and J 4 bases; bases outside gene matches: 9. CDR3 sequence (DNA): TGCAGTGCGCAATCCGGGACTAGTGCAGATACGCAGTATTTT. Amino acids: CSAQSGTSADTQYF.

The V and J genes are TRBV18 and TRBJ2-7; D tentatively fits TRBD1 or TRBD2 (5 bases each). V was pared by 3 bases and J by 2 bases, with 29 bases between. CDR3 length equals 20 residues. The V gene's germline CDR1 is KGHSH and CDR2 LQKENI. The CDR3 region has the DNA TGTGCCAGCTCACCTACCCCGGGACGATTTTCGGGCCATAGCCCCTACGAGCAGTACTTC. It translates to CASSPTPGRFSGHSPYEQYF.

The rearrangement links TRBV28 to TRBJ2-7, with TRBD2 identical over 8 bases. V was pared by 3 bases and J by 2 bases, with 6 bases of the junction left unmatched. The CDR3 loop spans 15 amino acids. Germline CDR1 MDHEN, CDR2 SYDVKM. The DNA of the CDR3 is TGTGCCAGCAGTTTGACTAGCGTTAGCGCCTACGAGCAGTACTTC. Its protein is CASSLTSVSAYEQYF.

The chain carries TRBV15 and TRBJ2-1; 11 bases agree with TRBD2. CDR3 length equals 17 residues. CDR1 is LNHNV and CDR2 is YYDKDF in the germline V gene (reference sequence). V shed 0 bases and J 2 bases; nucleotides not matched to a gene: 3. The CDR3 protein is CATSRDLGLAAYNEQFF. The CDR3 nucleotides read TGTGCCACCAGCAGAGATTTGGGACTAGCGGCCTACAATGAGCAGTTCTTC.

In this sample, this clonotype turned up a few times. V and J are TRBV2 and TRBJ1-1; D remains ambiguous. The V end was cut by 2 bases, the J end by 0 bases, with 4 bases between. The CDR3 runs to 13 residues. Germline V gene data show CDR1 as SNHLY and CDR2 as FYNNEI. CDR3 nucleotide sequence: TGTGCCAGCAGTGAACGTCTGAACACTGAAGCTTTCTTT. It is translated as CASSERLNTEAFF.

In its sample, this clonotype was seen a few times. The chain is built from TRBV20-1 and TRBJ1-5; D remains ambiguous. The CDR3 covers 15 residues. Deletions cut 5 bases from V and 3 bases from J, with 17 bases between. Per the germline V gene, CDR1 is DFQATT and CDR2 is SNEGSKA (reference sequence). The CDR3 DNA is TGCAGTGCTTGGGAGGCAGCCGCCCCCAATCAGCCCCAGCATTTT. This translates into CSAWEAAAPNQPQHF.

CDR3 loop: CASSLNLAGSYNEQFF. The CDR3 DNA follows: TGCGCCAGCAGCCTTAACCTAGCGGGATCCTACAATGAGCAGTTCTTC. The rearrangement joins TRBV4-1 to TRBJ2-1; TRBD2 matches 9 bases. With 4 bases clipped from V and 1 base from J, the junction kept 5 bases outside the gene matches. The germline V gene has CDR1 MGHRA and CDR2 YSYEKL. The CDR3 sequence is 16 residues long.

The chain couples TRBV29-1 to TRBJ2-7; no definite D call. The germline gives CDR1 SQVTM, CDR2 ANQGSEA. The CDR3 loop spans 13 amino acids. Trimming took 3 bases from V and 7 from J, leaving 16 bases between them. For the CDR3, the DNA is TGCAGCGTTGATCCGGGCCCCTACAATGAGCAGTACTTC. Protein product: CSVDPGPYNEQYF.

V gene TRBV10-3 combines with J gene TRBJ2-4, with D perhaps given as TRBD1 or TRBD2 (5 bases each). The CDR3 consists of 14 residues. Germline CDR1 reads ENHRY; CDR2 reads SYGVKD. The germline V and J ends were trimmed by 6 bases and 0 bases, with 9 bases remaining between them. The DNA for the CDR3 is TGTGCCATCAGCACAGGACTAGCCAAAAACATTCAGTACTTC. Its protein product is CAISTGLAKNIQYF.

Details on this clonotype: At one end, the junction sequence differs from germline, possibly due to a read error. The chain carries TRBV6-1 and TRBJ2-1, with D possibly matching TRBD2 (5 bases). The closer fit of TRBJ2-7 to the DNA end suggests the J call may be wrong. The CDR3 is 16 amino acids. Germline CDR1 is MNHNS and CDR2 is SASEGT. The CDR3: CAGSDGGFSSYNEQYF. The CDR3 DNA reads TGTGCCGGCAGTGACGGCGGGTTTAGCTCCTACAATGAGCAGTACTTC.

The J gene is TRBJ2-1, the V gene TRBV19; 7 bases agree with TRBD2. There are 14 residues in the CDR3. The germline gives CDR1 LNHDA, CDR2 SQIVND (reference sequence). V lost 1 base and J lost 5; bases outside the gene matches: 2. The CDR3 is CASSIAGTNNEQFF. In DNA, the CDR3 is TGTGCCAGTAGTATAGCCGGGACTAACAATGAGCAGTTCTTC.

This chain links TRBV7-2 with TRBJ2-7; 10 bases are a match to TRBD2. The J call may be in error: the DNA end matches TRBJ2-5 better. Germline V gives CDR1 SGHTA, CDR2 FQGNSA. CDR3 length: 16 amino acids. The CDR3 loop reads CASSLNTGLASETQYF. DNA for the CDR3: TGTGCCAGCAGCTTAAATACGGGACTAGCGTCGGAGACCCAGTACTTC.

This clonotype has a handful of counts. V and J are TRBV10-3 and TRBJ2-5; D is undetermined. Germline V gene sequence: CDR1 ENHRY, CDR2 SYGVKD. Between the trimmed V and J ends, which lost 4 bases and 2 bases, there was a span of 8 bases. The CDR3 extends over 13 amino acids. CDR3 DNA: TGTGCCATCAGTGGCACTGAGCAAGAGACCCAGTACTTC. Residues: CAISGTEQETQYF.

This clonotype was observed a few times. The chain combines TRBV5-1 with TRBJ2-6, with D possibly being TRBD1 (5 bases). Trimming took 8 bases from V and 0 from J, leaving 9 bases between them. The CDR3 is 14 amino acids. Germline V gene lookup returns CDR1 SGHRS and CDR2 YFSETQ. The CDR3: CASWGFSGANVLTF. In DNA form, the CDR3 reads TGCGCCAGTTGGGGCTTCTCTGGGGCCAACGTCCTGACTTTC.

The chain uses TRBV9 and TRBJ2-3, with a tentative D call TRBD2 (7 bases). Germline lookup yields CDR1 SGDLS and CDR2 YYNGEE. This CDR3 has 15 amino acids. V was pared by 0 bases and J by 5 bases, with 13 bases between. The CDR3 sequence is CASSVGGGAKDTQYF. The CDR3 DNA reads TGTGCCAGCAGCGTAGGGGGGGGGGCTAAAGATACGCAGTATTTT.

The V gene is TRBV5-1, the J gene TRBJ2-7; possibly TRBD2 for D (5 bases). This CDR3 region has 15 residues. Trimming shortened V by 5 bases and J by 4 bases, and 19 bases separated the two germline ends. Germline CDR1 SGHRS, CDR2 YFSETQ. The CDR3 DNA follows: TGCGCCAGCAGTCGTCGGGAATTACCCAATTACGAGCAGTACTTC. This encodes CASSRRELPNYEQYF.

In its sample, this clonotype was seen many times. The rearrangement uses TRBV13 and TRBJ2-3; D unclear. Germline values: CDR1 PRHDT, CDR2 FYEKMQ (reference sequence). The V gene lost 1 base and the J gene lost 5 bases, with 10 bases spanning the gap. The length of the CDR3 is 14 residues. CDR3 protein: CASSLVYFEDTQYF. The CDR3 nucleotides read TGTGCCAGCAGCTTAGTCTATTTCGAAGATACGCAGTATTTT.

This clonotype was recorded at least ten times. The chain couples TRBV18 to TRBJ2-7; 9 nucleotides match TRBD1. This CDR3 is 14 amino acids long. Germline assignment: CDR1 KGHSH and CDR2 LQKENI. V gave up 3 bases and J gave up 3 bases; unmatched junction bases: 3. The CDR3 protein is CASSPDRGNYEQYF. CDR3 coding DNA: TGTGCCAGCTCACCGGACAGGGGAAACTACGAGCAGTACTTC.

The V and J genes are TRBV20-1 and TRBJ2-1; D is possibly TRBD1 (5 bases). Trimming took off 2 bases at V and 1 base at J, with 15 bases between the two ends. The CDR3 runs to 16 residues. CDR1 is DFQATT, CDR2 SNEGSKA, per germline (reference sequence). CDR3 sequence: CSARKRTGLSYNEQFF. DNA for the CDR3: TGCAGTGCTAGAAAGCGAACAGGTCTATCCTACAATGAGCAGTTCTTC.

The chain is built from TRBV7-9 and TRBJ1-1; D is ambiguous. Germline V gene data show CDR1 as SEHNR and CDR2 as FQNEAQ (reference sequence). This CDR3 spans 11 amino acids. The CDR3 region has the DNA TGTGGAGTCCGGGCGCTCACTGAAGCTTTCTTT. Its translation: CGVRALTEAFF.

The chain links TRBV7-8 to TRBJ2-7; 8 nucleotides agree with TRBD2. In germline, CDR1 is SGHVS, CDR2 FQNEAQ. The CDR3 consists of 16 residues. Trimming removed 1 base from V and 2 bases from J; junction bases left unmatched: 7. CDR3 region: CASSLGPLADTYEQYF. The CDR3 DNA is TGTGCCAGCAGCTTAGGGCCACTAGCGGACACCTACGAGCAGTACTTC.

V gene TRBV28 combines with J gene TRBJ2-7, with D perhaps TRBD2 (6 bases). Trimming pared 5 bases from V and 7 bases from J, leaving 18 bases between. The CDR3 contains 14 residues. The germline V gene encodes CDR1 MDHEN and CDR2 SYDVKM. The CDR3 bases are TGTGCCAGCAGTCGTAGCGGAACCCTCAATGAGCAGTACTTC. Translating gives CASSRSGTLNEQYF.

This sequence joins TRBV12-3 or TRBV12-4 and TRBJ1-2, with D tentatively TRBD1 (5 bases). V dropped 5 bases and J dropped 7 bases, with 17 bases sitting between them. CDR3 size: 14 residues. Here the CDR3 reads CASSPLSGTSGYTF. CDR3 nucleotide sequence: TGTGCCAGCAGTCCTCTATCAGGGACTAGTGGCTACACCTTC.